The 21 T cell receptor beta chains below come from one sample, sequenced in a study of blood T cells in healthy people across ages. It was with a sample-barcoded 5' primer and a J-beta primer mix that a second PCR of about 6 to 12 cycles was run. TCRdb redid the calling of the 5' RACE reads with MiXCR, one entry per CDR3 protein. The table includes hundreds of thousands of distinct CDR3 sequences, around two thirds detected once. The specimen sequenced was blood. Every receptor here comes from a man aged 30 to 45 in good health.

The genes are TRBV27 and TRBJ2-4; 7 positions agree with TRBD2. The ends lost 4 bases at V and 5 bases at J; junction bases unmatched: 11. This CDR3 is built from 16 residues. CDR1 is MNHEY and CDR2 is SMNVEV in the germline V gene (reference sequence). The CDR3 protein is CASSSRGTFLENIQYF. The CDR3 nucleotides are TGTGCCAGCAGTTCGCGGGGGACCTTTCTAGAAAACATTCAGTACTTC.

The chain is built from TRBV5-1 and TRBJ2-7; 7 nucleotides line up with TRBD2. The CDR3 totals 13 residues. V lost 3 bases, J lost 5 bases, and 5 bases stayed unmatched. Germline assignment: CDR1 SGHRS and CDR2 YFSETQ. The CDR3 sequence: CASSWSGINEQYF. The CDR3, as DNA: TGCGCCAGCAGCTGGAGCGGGATCAACGAGCAGTACTTC.

The chain recombines TRBV9 with TRBJ2-4; a possible D gene is TRBD2 (5 bases). The DNA end is more similar to TRBJ2-7, so the J call may be wrong. Looked up from germline, CDR1 is SGDLS and CDR2 is YYNGEE. CDR3 length: 13 amino acids. CDR3 region: CASSRDLLREQYF. CDR3 nucleotide sequence: TGTGCCAGCAGCCGGGATCTCTTACGCGAGCAGTACTTC.

This chain joins TRBV20-1 and TRBJ2-1, with 8 nucleotides matching TRBD2. The trim removed 0 bases at V and 8 bases at J, leaving 9 bases unmatched. This CDR3 is 15 amino acids long. CDR1 and CDR2 (germline): DFQATT, SNEGSKA (reference sequence). The CDR3 DNA reads TGCAGTGCTAGAGAGCCGGGACTAGGGACCTATGAGCAGTTCTTC. Amino acid sequence: CSAREPGLGTYEQFF.

The V call is TRBV6-5, the J call TRBJ2-3; 7 nucleotides line up with TRBD1. The CDR3 runs to 16 residues. Germline V gives CDR1 MNHEY, CDR2 SVGAGI. V trimming: 0 bases; J trimming: 4 bases; junction bases outside the gene matches: 7. The CDR3 loop is CASSYSPRGRADTQYF. The DNA for the CDR3 is TGTGCCAGCAGTTACTCGCCGAGGGGGCGCGCAGATACGCAGTATTTT.

The chain recombines TRBV6-6 with TRBJ2-5; either TRBD1 or TRBD2 may fit D (6 bases each). Trimming removed 4 bases from V and 7 bases from J, with 16 bases in between. The CDR3 is 14 amino acids. Germline V gene data show CDR1 as MNHNY and CDR2 as SVGAGI (reference sequence). CDR3 in amino acids: CASSLRGAQGTQYF. DNA for the CDR3: TGTGCCAGCAGTTTGAGGGGGGCGCAGGGGACCCAGTACTTC.

As regards this clonotype: At one of its ends the junction is not consistent with the germline gene, which may arise from a read error. The rearrangement links TRBV10-3 to TRBJ1-4; no firm D call. The germline CDR1 and CDR2 sequences are ENHRY and SYGVKD. There are 14 residues in the CDR3. The CDR3 loop is CAISELGSGERLFF. CDR3 nucleotide sequence: TGTGCCATCAGTGAGTTGGGGAGTGGTGAAAGACTGTTTTTT.

The chain carries TRBV20-1 and TRBJ2-7; TRBD2 might be the D (6 bases). The CDR3 covers 14 residues. V lost 6 bases, J lost 4 bases, and 19 bases lay in between. Germline V gives CDR1 DFQATT, CDR2 SNEGSKA (reference sequence). The CDR3 region is CSASPAGFGYEQYF. Written as DNA, the CDR3 is TGCAGTGCCAGCCCCGCGGGATTCGGGTACGAGCAGTACTTC.

The chain employs TRBV29-1 and TRBJ2-7; D possibly corresponds to TRBD1 (6 bases). Germline V lookup: CDR1 SQVTM, CDR2 ANQGSEA. Trimming stripped 6 bases from V and 4 bases from J, with 13 bases between. CDR3 length: 12 residues. The CDR3 spells CSVRQGKYEQYF. In DNA form, the CDR3 reads TGCAGCGTCCGCCAGGGGAAGTACGAGCAGTACTTC.

The CDR3 sequence is CSASGRGGIPYEQYF. As DNA, the CDR3 is TGCAGTGCTAGTGGGCGTGGGGGGATACCCTACGAGCAGTACTTC. The chain recombines TRBV20-1 with TRBJ2-7, with D perhaps matching TRBD2 (6 bases). The CDR3 sequence is 15 residues long. V lost 3 bases, J lost 2 bases, and 17 bases lay in between. CDR1 is DFQATT and CDR2 is SNEGSKA in the germline V gene (reference sequence).

This chain links TRBV5-5 with TRBJ2-1; TRBD1 matches at 8 bases. J was trimmed by 7 bases and V by 4 bases; bases with no gene match: 7. The CDR3 has 14 amino acids. From germline, CDR1 is SGHKS and CDR2 YYEKEE (reference sequence). Here the CDR3 DNA reads TGTGCCAGCAGCCCCCGGGACAGGCGGAATGAGCAGTTCTTC. Protein sequence: CASSPRDRRNEQFF.

CDR3 in DNA: TGCAGTGCTAGAACAGGGCCCGCATCCTACGAGCAGTACTTC. Amino acid sequence: CSARTGPASYEQYF. This chain links TRBV20-1 with TRBJ2-7, with D perhaps matching TRBD1 (6 bases). The CDR3 extends over 14 amino acids. V was trimmed by 2 bases and J by 1 base, leaving 12 bases between them. Germline values: CDR1 DFQATT, CDR2 SNEGSKA (reference sequence).

The chain uses TRBV10-3 and TRBJ1-1; 9 positions agree with TRBD1. After removal of 6 bases from V and 1 base from J, the junction contained 9 bases not matched to a gene. The V gene's germline CDR1 is ENHRY and CDR2 SYGVKD. This CDR3 has 16 residues. CDR3 region: CAIREGTGPRNTEAFF. CDR3 DNA sequence: TGTGCCATCAGAGAAGGGACAGGGCCTCGGAACACTGAAGCTTTCTTT.

Comment on this clonotype: The CDR3 ends on some other residue instead of the conserved phenylalanine or tryptophan, so this is likely a read error. No DNA is shown, since the ends of the CDR3 on it are uncertain; the CDR3 is the one TCRdb lists. The chain couples TRBV4-3 to TRBJ2-1; TRBD1 reflects the table's D call only, with no check against the DNA. Germline CDR1 LGHNA, CDR2 YSLEER. The CDR3 length is 16 residues, termini included. The CDR3 spells CASSQGPGQFGYTFGS.

The chain carries TRBV7-9 and TRBJ2-7; D is possibly TRBD1 or TRBD2 (5 bases each). V was clipped by 3 bases and J by 7 bases, with 19 bases between them. Germline V gene sequence: CDR1 SEHNR, CDR2 FQNEAQ (reference sequence). The CDR3 totals 15 residues. CDR3 sequence: CASSLGTSPYGEQYF. As DNA, the CDR3 is TGTGCCAGCAGCTTGGGGACCTCGCCCTATGGGGAGCAGTACTTC.

The rearrangement joins TRBV4-3 to TRBJ1-2; TRBD1 matches 9 bases. Germline V gene data show CDR1 as LGHNA and CDR2 as YSLEER. The ends lost 1 base at V and 5 bases at J; junction bases unmatched: 8. This CDR3 is built from 16 residues. CDR3 in DNA: TGCGCCAGCAGCCAAGGAAGGGGGACAGGGCATTATGGCTACACCTTC. Its protein is CASSQGRGTGHYGYTF.

The J gene is TRBJ2-1, the V gene TRBV12-3 or TRBV12-4; D perhaps matches TRBD1 (5 bases). The CDR3 contains 14 residues. V was trimmed by 1 base and J by 8 bases, leaving 12 bases between them. The CDR3 DNA is TGTGCCAGCAGTTTAGAGGGGTGGGCACATGAGCAGTTCTTC. Residues: CASSLEGWAHEQFF.

The chain's CDR3 is CASSLDETSWDGYTF. CDR3 coding DNA: TGTGCCAGCAGCTTAGATGAAACGTCTTGGGATGGCTACACCTTC. V gene TRBV7-6 combines with J gene TRBJ1-2; no clear D. The germline V gene encodes CDR1 SGHVS and CDR2 FNYEAQ. Trimming cost V 1 base and J 6 bases, with 15 bases left between them. CDR3 length: 15 amino acids.

A few counts support this clonotype. This sequence joins TRBV6-6 and TRBJ2-4; 9 bases are a match to TRBD1. The CDR3 consists of 16 residues. Trimming cost V 0 bases and J 8 bases; bases outside gene matches: 8. Germline CDR1 reads MNHNY; CDR2 reads SVGAGI (reference sequence). In nucleotides, the CDR3 is TGTGCCAGCAGTTACTCGGCACAGGGGGCGGGAGACATTCAGTACTTC. This codes for CASSYSAQGAGDIQYF.

This chain connects TRBV20-1 to TRBJ2-5; TRBD1 agrees at 7 bases. V trimming: 1 base; J trimming: 2 bases; junction bases outside the gene matches: 1. The CDR3 is 13 residues long. The germline V gene has CDR1 DFQATT and CDR2 SNEGSKA (reference sequence). CDR3 residues: CSARGDRQETQYF. The CDR3 DNA follows: TGCAGTGCTAGAGGGGACAGACAAGAGACCCAGTACTTC.

The chain links TRBV12-3 or TRBV12-4 to TRBJ1-2, with D unresolved. The V gene lost 4 bases and the J gene lost 2 bases, with 8 bases spanning the gap. There are 13 residues in the CDR3. CDR3 region: CASSSRVNYGYTF. In DNA, the CDR3 is TGTGCCAGCAGTTCCAGAGTCAACTATGGCTACACCTTC.